Below are 19 T cell receptor beta chains sequenced from a single sample in a study of blood T cell repertoires in COVID-19. Assay used: immunoSEQ multiplex PCR; TCRdb lists only in-frame clones, some missing. The repertoire holds more than 150,000 clones, with roughly 80% as singletons. The sample consisted of peripheral blood. These receptors originate from a woman older than 75 with COVID-19, enrolled during active disease.

The genes are TRBV5-4 and TRBJ1-2; 7 bases line up with TRBD1. The germline V gene encodes CDR1 SGHNT and CDR2 YYREEE (reference sequence). The CDR3 is 16 amino acids. Losses at the gene ends were 3 bases for V and 7 bases for J; bases not matched to a gene: 15. CDR3 amino acids: CASSSEPRTGPFGYTF. The CDR3 coding sequence is TGTGCCAGCAGCTCCGAGCCTCGGACAGGTCCTTTTGGCTACACCTTC.

V is TRBV4-2 and J is TRBJ2-2; D remains unclear. With 0 bases removed from V and 8 bases from J, the gap between germline ends came to 13 bases. Germline V gene lookup returns CDR1 LGHNA and CDR2 YNFKEQ. This CDR3 is 15 amino acids long. CDR3 in DNA: TGTGCCAGCAGCCAAGAATACTTCCCTAGTGGGGAGCTGTTTTTT. Its protein product is CASSQEYFPSGELFF.

This chain connects TRBV4-2 to TRBJ1-2; D gene unclear. The germline V gene encodes CDR1 LGHNA and CDR2 YNFKEQ. Trimming pared 4 bases from V and 3 bases from J, leaving 9 bases between. The CDR3 is made up of 13 amino acids. In nucleotides, the CDR3 is TGTGCCAGCAGCCCAGGCGAAGACTATGGCTACACCTTC. This codes for CASSPGEDYGYTF.

CDR3 residues: CASSLAVDNEQFF. CDR3 in DNA: TGTGCCAGCAGCTTAGCCGTAGACAATGAGCAGTTCTTC. The rearrangement joins TRBV7-9 to TRBJ2-1; no clear D. CDR1 is SEHNR and CDR2 is FQNEAQ in the germline V gene (reference sequence). The germline V and J ends were trimmed by 0 bases and 5 bases, with 5 bases remaining between them. The CDR3 covers 13 residues.

V and J are TRBV2 and TRBJ2-7; 7 positions agree with TRBD2. Germline CDR1 is SNHLY and CDR2 is FYNNEI. V shed 8 bases, J shed 2 bases, and the junction held 0 bases outside the gene matches. The CDR3 loop spans 11 amino acids. CDR3: CASGGAYEQYF. The CDR3 DNA sequence: TGTGCCAGCGGGGGGGCCTACGAGCAGTACTTC.

The chain carries TRBV2 and TRBJ1-2; possibly TRBD1 for D (6 bases). Per germline, CDR1 SNHLY and CDR2 FYNNEI. CDR3 length: 16 amino acids. Deletions cut 6 bases from V and 2 bases from J, with 19 bases between. The CDR3 here is CASRARGQINNYGYTF. The CDR3 region has the DNA TGTGCCAGCAGAGCGAGAGGACAGATTAACAACTATGGCTACACCTTC.

V is TRBV7-9 and J is TRBJ1-1; a possible D gene is TRBD1 (5 bases). CDR1 and CDR2 from the germline V gene are SEHNR and FQNEAQ (reference sequence). Trimming took 5 bases from V and 4 from J, leaving 8 bases between them. The CDR3 extends over 12 amino acids. The DNA for the CDR3 is TGTGCCAGCAGCCCCGGGGGCACTGAAGCTTTCTTT. Translation gives CASSPGGTEAFF.

This rearrangement joins TRBV11-3 to TRBJ2-7; 7 bases line up with TRBD2. There are 12 residues in the CDR3. Germline V gene data show CDR1 as SGHNT and CDR2 as YENEEA. The V gene end was trimmed by 4 bases and the J gene end by 3 bases; junction bases not matched to a gene: 0. CDR3 in DNA: TGTGCCAGCAGCTCGGGGGGCTACGAGCAGTACTTC. It is translated as CASSSGGYEQYF.

V and J are TRBV11-3 and TRBJ2-3, with 8 bases matching TRBD1. The ends lost 3 bases at V and 3 bases at J; junction bases unmatched: 5. CDR3 length: 15 residues. The V gene's germline CDR1 is SGHNT and CDR2 YENEEA. The CDR3 protein is CASSFRDRSTDTQYF. The CDR3 DNA is TGTGCCAGCAGCTTCCGGGACAGGTCTACAGATACGCAGTATTTT.

V and J are TRBV7-9 and TRBJ2-3, with D perhaps TRBD2 (6 bases). Germline assignment: CDR1 SEHNR and CDR2 FQNEAQ (reference sequence). CDR3 length: 14 residues. CDR3 sequence: CGGDPPYSTDTQYF. The CDR3 DNA is TGTGGGGGGGACCCTCCTTATAGCACAGATACGCAGTATTTT. Complete variable domain (other parts from reference TRBV7-9 and TRBJ2-3): DTGVSQNPRHKITKRGQNVTFRCDPISEHNRLYWYRQTLGQGPEFLTYFQNEAQLEKSRLLSDRFSAERPKGSFSTLEIQRTEQGDSAMYLCGGDPPYSTDTQYFGPGTRLTVL.

The chain joins TRBV5-4 to TRBJ2-1; D unclear. With 0 bases removed from V and 6 bases from J, the gap between germline ends came to 4 bases. This CDR3 comprises 12 residues. CDR1 and CDR2 (germline): SGHNT, YYREEE (reference sequence). CDR3: CASSLELNEQFF. Here the CDR3 DNA reads TGTGCCAGCAGCTTGGAACTCAATGAGCAGTTCTTC.

This chain uses TRBV24-1 with TRBJ2-1; 12 nucleotides line up with TRBD2. The ends lost 2 bases at V and 7 bases at J; junction bases unmatched: 8. This CDR3 has 17 residues. The germline CDR1 and CDR2 sequences are KGHDR and SFDVKD. DNA of the CDR3: TGTGCCACCAGTGATTCCACCGGACTAGCGGGAAGGAATGAGCAGTTCTTC. Translated: CATSDSTGLAGRNEQFF.

V usage is TRBV6-2 or TRBV6-3 and J usage is TRBJ2-2; 10 nucleotides align to TRBD2. The CDR3 extends over 18 amino acids. V dropped 0 bases and J dropped 0; count of bases not matched to a gene: 4. CDR1 and CDR2 from the germline V gene are MNHEY and SVGEGT. In DNA, the CDR3 is TGTGCCAGCAGTTACTCGAGCCTAGCGGGGGCGAACACCGGGGAGCTGTTTTTT. Its translation: CASSYSSLAGANTGELFF.

This clone has only one observation. The rearrangement links TRBV28 to TRBJ2-3; 13 nucleotides line up with TRBD2. There are 16 residues in the CDR3. The germline CDR1 and CDR2 sequences are MDHEN and SYDVKM. The V gene end was trimmed by 6 bases and the J gene end by 2 bases; junction bases not matched to a gene: 5. The CDR3, as DNA: TGTGCCAGCAGCACGACTAGCGGGAGGAACACAGATACGCAGTATTTT. As protein: CASSTTSGRNTDTQYF.

The chain carries TRBV19 and TRBJ1-1, with TRBD1 identical over 8 bases. This CDR3 comprises 16 residues. Germline CDR1 is LNHDA and CDR2 is SQIVND (reference sequence). Losses at the gene ends were 3 bases for V and 5 bases for J; bases not matched to a gene: 11. CDR3 coding DNA: TGTGCCAGTAGTATGGACAGGGAGGGGAGTGAGACTGAAGCTTTCTTT. This encodes CASSMDREGSETEAFF. Filled out from reference TRBV19 and TRBJ1-1, the complete variable domain reads DGGITQSPKYLFRKEGQNVTLSCEQNLNHDAMYWYRQDPGQGLRLIYYSQIVNDFQKGDIAEGYSVSREKKESFPLTVTSAQKNPTAFYLCASSMDREGSETEAFFGQGTRLTVV.

Turning to this clone: Other DNA sequences within the sample encode an identical CDR3. The chain has TRBV14 and TRBJ1-2; D is uncertain. Trimming took off 0 bases at V and 4 bases at J, with 6 bases between the two ends. Germline CDR1 reads SGHDN; CDR2 reads FVKESK. The CDR3 has 13 residues. The CDR3 sequence: CASSQDHSYGYTF. CDR3 nucleotide sequence: TGTGCCAGCAGCCAAGATCACAGCTATGGCTACACCTTC.

This chain connects TRBV19 to TRBJ1-2, with a weak D call TRBD1 (5 bases). Looked up from germline, CDR1 is LNHDA and CDR2 is SQIVND (reference sequence). The CDR3 extends over 17 amino acids. V gave up 7 bases and J gave up 0 bases, with 21 bases separating them. CDR3 coding DNA: TGTGCCAGTAAAGAGGTCGGGCAGGGAAAAGCTAACTATGGCTACACCTTC. This codes for CASKEVGQGKANYGYTF. Drawing the rest from reference TRBV19 and TRBJ1-2, the complete variable domain is DGGITQSPKYLFRKEGQNVTLSCEQNLNHDAMYWYRQDPGQGLRLIYYSQIVNDFQKGDIAEGYSVSREKKESFPLTVTSAQKNPTAFYLCASKEVGQGKANYGYTFGSGTRLTVV.

V usage is TRBV7-6 and J usage is TRBJ2-7; a weak D match, TRBD1 (5 bases). Germline V gives CDR1 SGHVS, CDR2 FNYEAQ. The CDR3 runs to 16 residues. V was shortened by 5 bases and J by 3 bases, with 20 bases between the two germline ends. CDR3 coding DNA: TGTGCCAGCAGCCCTGGAGCCAGGGTAGGCGACTACGAGCAGTACTTC. This translates into CASSPGARVGDYEQYF.

The rearrangement links TRBV19 to TRBJ2-1; 7 nucleotides agree with TRBD2. Trimming at V came to 6 bases and at J to 4 bases, leaving 3 bases not matched to a gene. The CDR3 length is 13 residues. Germline V gives CDR1 LNHDA, CDR2 SQIVND (reference sequence). CDR3 sequence reads: CASRASGYNEQFF. In DNA form, the CDR3 reads TGTGCCAGTAGGGCTAGCGGATACAATGAGCAGTTCTTC.